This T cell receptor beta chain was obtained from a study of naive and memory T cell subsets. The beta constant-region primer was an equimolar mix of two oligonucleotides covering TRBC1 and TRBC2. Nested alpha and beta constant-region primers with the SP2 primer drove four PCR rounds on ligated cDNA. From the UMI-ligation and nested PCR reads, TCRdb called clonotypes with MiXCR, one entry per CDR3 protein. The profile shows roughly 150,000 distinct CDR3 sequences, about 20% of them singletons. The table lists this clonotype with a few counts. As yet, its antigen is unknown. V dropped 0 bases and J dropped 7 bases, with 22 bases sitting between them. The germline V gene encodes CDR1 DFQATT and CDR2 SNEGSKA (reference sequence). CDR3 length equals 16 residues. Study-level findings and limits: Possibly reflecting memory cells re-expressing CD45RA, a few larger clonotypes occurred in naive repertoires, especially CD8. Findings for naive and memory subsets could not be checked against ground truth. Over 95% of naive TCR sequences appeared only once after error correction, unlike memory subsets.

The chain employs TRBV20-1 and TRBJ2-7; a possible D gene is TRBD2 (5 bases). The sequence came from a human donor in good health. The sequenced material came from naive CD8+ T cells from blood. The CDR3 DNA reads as TGCAGTGCTAGAGATGAACTAGTCACCCACCTGGGGGAGCAGTACTTC. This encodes CSARDELVTHLGEQYF.